This T cell receptor beta chain was retrieved from a study of shared clonotypes between healthy human individuals. CDR3 size: 11 residues. The germline V gene has CDR1 MDHEN and CDR2 SYDVKM. Concerning this clone: A far larger clone is one nucleotide away, so this likely arose from a read error.

The table came from immunoSEQ multiplex PCR; TCRdb's copy has only in-frame clones and leaves some out. The table records some 790,000 clones, approximately 72% of them present only once. This sequence was found in a young woman in good health. This chain joins TRBV28 and TRBJ1-2; D unresolved. Sequencing was carried out using memory CD4+ T cells sorted from blood. Described subset: CD45RA-negative fraction. The CDR3 sequence is CVTFRVGGYTF. In nucleotides, the CDR3 is TGTGTCACCTTCCGGGTGGGCGGCTACACCTTC.